A single sample gave rise to the 29 T cell receptor beta chains below, sequenced in a study of cytomegalovirus exposure and HLA in healthy donors. With 60 Vbeta and 13 Jbeta primers, the PCR was carried out. The repertoire was sequenced with immunoSEQ multiplex PCR; TCRdb's copy has only in-frame clones and lacks some. Among 150,000 to 200,000 clones listed, around 78% were seen once. Sequenced material: PBMCs. These receptors were obtained from a woman aged 40-49 years in good health and CMV-seronegative.

This clone has just a few counts. The chain joins TRBV30 to TRBJ2-1; 10 bases are a match to TRBD2. V shed 3 bases and J 4 bases; nucleotides not matched to a gene: 12. Germline CDR1 and CDR2: GTSNPN and SVGIG (reference sequence). CDR3 length equals 17 residues. The CDR3 DNA reads as TGTGCCTGGAGAAAGCTAGCGGGAGTTCGGGATTACAATGAGCAGTTCTTC. Amino acid sequence: CAWRKLAGVRDYNEQFF.

The chain combines TRBV10-3 with TRBJ1-1; 10 bases fit TRBD1. The CDR3 length is 14 residues. Per germline, CDR1 ENHRY and CDR2 SYGVKD. V was pared by 6 bases and J by 6 bases, with 7 bases of the junction left unmatched. CDR3 sequence reads: CAIRDGTGDAEAFF. The CDR3 DNA is TGTGCCATCAGGGACGGGACAGGGGACGCTGAAGCTTTCTTT.

The chain's CDR3 is CASSLQGAQTEAFF. Here the CDR3 DNA reads TGTGCCAGCAGCCTCCAGGGGGCGCAGACTGAAGCTTTCTTT. The chain couples TRBV7-9 to TRBJ1-1; 8 bases agree with TRBD1. In germline, CDR1 is SEHNR, CDR2 FQNEAQ (reference sequence). This CDR3 contains 14 residues. V gave up 5 bases and J gave up 5 bases; unmatched junction bases: 7.

On this clone itself: One end of the junction is discordant with germline, which a read error may explain. The chain employs TRBV30 and TRBJ2-1, with D unresolved. The germline V gene has CDR1 GTSNPN and CDR2 SVGIG (reference sequence). The CDR3 is 16 residues long. Here the CDR3 DNA reads TGTGCCTGGAGTGTCGGTCTAGTTTACTCCCACAATGAGCAGTTCTTC. Protein sequence: CAWSVGLVYSHNEQFF. The whole variable domain, filled in from reference TRBV30 and TRBJ2-1, reads SQTIHQWPATLVQPVGSPLSLECTVEGTSNPNLYWYRQAAGRGLQLLFYSVGIGQISSEVPQNLSASRPQDRQFILSSKKLLLSDSGFYLCAWSVGLVYSHNEQFFGPGTRLTVL.

The chain combines TRBV30 with TRBJ2-7, with TRBD2 identical over 8 bases. The J segment lost 7 bases and the V segment lost 6 bases, leaving 11 bases of the junction unmatched. The germline CDR1 and CDR2 sequences are GTSNPN and SVGIG (reference sequence). CDR3 length: 13 residues. CDR3 DNA: TGTGCCTGTACCAGCGGGAGTGGATGGGAGCAGTACTTC. This translates into CACTSGSGWEQYF.

The chain links TRBV6-6 to TRBJ2-7; D call uncertain. V shed 6 bases and J shed 4 bases, with 10 bases lying between them. The CDR3 has 12 residues. Germline V gene lookup returns CDR1 MNHNY and CDR2 SVGAGI (reference sequence). The CDR3 here is CASSPSPYEQYF. CDR3 sequence (DNA): TGTGCCAGCAGCCCCTCCCCTTACGAGCAGTACTTC.

The chain links TRBV6-5 to TRBJ2-2; 7 bases align to TRBD2. J lost 4 bases, V lost 2 bases, and 7 bases had no gene match. The V gene's germline CDR1 is MNHEY and CDR2 SVGAGI. The CDR3 consists of 16 residues. Written as DNA, the CDR3 is TGTGCCAGCAGTTACCGTGGGACTAAGAGCACCGGGGAGCTGTTTTTT. Amino acids: CASSYRGTKSTGELFF.

This clone has a handful of counts. CDR3 nucleotides: TGTGCCAGCAGTGGCCTAGCGGGAGGGGTGAACGAGCAGTACTTC. It codes for CASSGLAGGVNEQYF. The genes are TRBV2 and TRBJ2-7; 12 bases are shared with TRBD2. V lost 4 bases, J lost 5 bases, and 6 bases stayed unmatched. Germline V lookup: CDR1 SNHLY, CDR2 FYNNEI. The CDR3 contains 15 residues. Based on the CDR3 plus reference TRBV2 and TRBJ2-7, the full variable domain is EPEVTQTPSHQVTQMGQEVILRCVPISNHLYFYWYRQILGQKVEFLVSFYNNEISEKSEIFDDQFSVERPDGSNFTLKIRSTKLEDSAMYFCASSGLAGGVNEQYFGPGTRLTVT.

This chain connects TRBV29-1 to TRBJ2-7, with D possibly matching TRBD2 (6 bases). CDR3 length equals 11 residues. V shed 2 bases and J shed 6 bases, with 8 bases lying between them. Germline CDR1 reads SQVTM; CDR2 reads ANQGSEA. The CDR3 DNA follows: TGCAGCGTTGAAAGGGGAGGCGAGCAGTACTTC. Protein product: CSVERGGEQYF.

This sequence joins TRBV5-1 and TRBJ2-3; a weak D match, TRBD2 (7 bases). Germline lookup yields CDR1 SGHRS and CDR2 YFSETQ. This CDR3 is 20 amino acids long. V was trimmed by 3 bases and J by 1 base, leaving 27 bases between them. CDR3 amino acids: CASSSHQGRGGLRGTDTQYF. CDR3 nucleotides: TGCGCCAGCAGCTCACATCAGGGGAGGGGCGGCCTACGCGGCACAGATACGCAGTATTTT.

DNA of the CDR3: TGTGCCAGCAGCCAAGTATTCAGTGGGAACACTGAAGCTTTCTTT. Its protein is CASSQVFSGNTEAFF. The J gene is TRBJ1-1, the V gene TRBV4-2; D not certain. Germline V gene data show CDR1 as LGHNA and CDR2 as YNFKEQ. The CDR3 spans 15 residues. Trimming shortened V by 1 base and J by 1 base, and 10 bases separated the two germline ends.

The chain joins TRBV9 to TRBJ2-1, with 9 bases matching TRBD2. CDR1 and CDR2 from the germline V gene are SGDLS and YYNGEE. The length of the CDR3 is 14 residues. The J segment lost 5 bases and the V segment lost 4 bases, leaving 4 bases of the junction unmatched. The CDR3 coding sequence is TGTGCCAGCAGCACCGGGACTAGCAACAATGAGCAGTTCTTC. The encoded protein is CASSTGTSNNEQFF.

Comments on this clone: A read error may account for a junction end that differs from germline. CDR3: CASSPETSGTNQQFF. DNA of the CDR3: TGTGCCAGCAGCCCGGAAACTAGCGGGACCAATCAGCAGTTCTTC. The V call is TRBV4-2, the J call TRBJ2-1; 10 bases agree with TRBD2. The CDR3 consists of 15 residues. Germline CDR1 reads LGHNA; CDR2 reads YNFKEQ.

The V gene is TRBV2, the J gene TRBJ1-5; D is possibly TRBD1 (6 bases). The CDR3 is 14 amino acids. Germline lookup yields CDR1 SNHLY and CDR2 FYNNEI. Between the trimmed V and J ends, which lost 1 base and 5 bases, there was a span of 9 bases. The CDR3 DNA reads TGTGCCAGCAGTGAAGATGACAGGCATCAGCCCCAGCATTTT. It yields the protein CASSEDDRHQPQHF.

This clone was counted a single time. The chain employs TRBV2 and TRBJ2-1; TRBD2 aligns across 9 bases. Trimming cost V 0 bases and J 6 bases; bases outside gene matches: 6. The length of the CDR3 is 16 residues. The germline gives CDR1 SNHLY, CDR2 FYNNEI. For the CDR3, the DNA is TGTGCCAGCAGTGAAGCGCGCCTAGCGGGACTCAATGAGCAGTTCTTC. The encoded protein is CASSEARLAGLNEQFF.

V is TRBV27 and J is TRBJ1-2; TRBD1 matches at 9 bases. Germline V gene sequence: CDR1 MNHEY, CDR2 SMNVEV (reference sequence). V gave up 5 bases and J gave up 6 bases; unmatched junction bases: 7. This CDR3 contains 14 residues. CDR3 DNA: TGTGCCAGCAGTCCCTGGGACAGGGATAATGGCTACACCTTC. Amino acid sequence: CASSPWDRDNGYTF.

The V gene is TRBV28, the J gene TRBJ1-1, with D perhaps matching TRBD1 (5 bases). V dropped 6 bases and J dropped 6 bases, with 14 bases sitting between them. The CDR3 totals 13 residues. Germline V CDR1 and CDR2: MDHEN, SYDVKM. CDR3 loop: CASSPQGRAEAFF. CDR3 DNA: TGTGCCAGCAGCCCGCAGGGAAGGGCTGAAGCTTTCTTT.

The J gene is TRBJ2-3, the V gene TRBV6-6; the match to TRBD2 covers 10 bases. This CDR3 region has 13 residues. Germline V gives CDR1 MNHNY, CDR2 SVGAGI (reference sequence). Trimming took 9 bases from V and 9 from J; bases not matched to a gene: 9. The CDR3 region has the DNA TGTGCCAGTCTAGCGGGAGAGAAAAGAACGCAGTATTTT. Its translation is CASLAGEKRTQYF.

This clone was seen a few times. This chain connects TRBV9 to TRBJ2-3, with 10 positions matching TRBD2. Germline V gene lookup returns CDR1 SGDLS and CDR2 YYNGEE. This CDR3 is 16 amino acids long. J lost 2 bases, V lost 2 bases, and 5 bases had no gene match. CDR3 loop: CASSVGTSADTDTQYF. DNA of the CDR3: TGTGCCAGCAGCGTGGGGACTAGCGCAGACACAGATACGCAGTATTTT.

This clone is a singleton in its sample. The V and J genes are TRBV5-4 and TRBJ2-2; tentative D call: TRBD1 (5 bases). The V gene lost 2 bases and the J gene lost 3 bases, with 11 bases spanning the gap. There are 15 residues in the CDR3. The germline V gene has CDR1 SGHNT and CDR2 YYREEE (reference sequence). Here the CDR3 reads CASSFSTGHTGELFF. In nucleotides, the CDR3 is TGTGCCAGCAGCTTCAGTACAGGACACACCGGGGAGCTGTTTTTT.

The chain employs TRBV29-1 and TRBJ2-7; TRBD2 matches 9 bases. The CDR3 is 14 amino acids. Germline assignment: CDR1 SQVTM and CDR2 ANQGSEA. Trimming removed 1 base from V and 3 bases from J; junction bases left unmatched: 4. The CDR3 DNA sequence: TGCAGCGTTGAAGGGCTAGCGGGACGCTACGAGCAGTACTTC. The encoded protein is CSVEGLAGRYEQYF.

This clone was detected only once. CDR3 sequence reads: CASRPLRGGTTNEKLFF. The CDR3 DNA is TGTGCCAGCCGACCCTTGAGGGGCGGGACAACTAATGAAAAACTGTTTTTT. The V and J genes are TRBV11-2 and TRBJ1-4; perhaps TRBD1 as D (5 bases). The CDR3 sequence is 17 residues long. CDR1 and CDR2 (germline): SGHAT, FQNNGV. V was clipped by 8 bases and J by 0 bases, with 19 bases between them. The full variable domain, rest sourced from reference TRBV11-2 and TRBJ1-4, is EAGVAQSPRYKIIEKRQSVAFWCNPISGHATLYWYQQILGQGPKLLIQFQNNGVVDDSQLPKDRFSAERLKGVDSTLKIQPAKLEDSAVYLCASRPLRGGTTNEKLFFGSGTQLSVL.

The J gene is TRBJ2-2, the V gene TRBV30; D is unclear. This CDR3 is built from 15 residues. CDR1 GTSNPN and CDR2 SVGIG come from the germline V gene (reference sequence). Trimming removed 2 bases at V and 6 bases at J, with 16 bases between. CDR3 amino acids: CAWSRGSNLAGELFF. The CDR3 DNA sequence: TGTGCCTGGAGTCGTGGCTCCAACCTGGCCGGGGAGCTGTTTTTT.

The chain links TRBV5-1 to TRBJ2-1; D might be TRBD1 (5 bases). Germline V lookup: CDR1 SGHRS, CDR2 YFSETQ. The CDR3 is made up of 18 amino acids. Trimming removed 2 bases at V and 2 bases at J, with 20 bases between. The CDR3 DNA sequence: TGCGCCAGCAGCTTCGGCAGGGAAGTACCCAGCACCTACAATGAGCAGTTCTTC. Translating gives CASSFGREVPSTYNEQFF.

The J gene is TRBJ2-7, the V gene TRBV6-1, with no clear D. The CDR3 spans 12 residues. V was pared by 8 bases and J by 3 bases, with 11 bases between. Germline loops: CDR1 MNHNS, CDR2 SASEGT. CDR3 protein: CASLTFYYEQYF. The DNA of the CDR3 is TGTGCCAGCTTGACATTCTACTACGAGCAGTACTTC.

The chain carries TRBV29-1 and TRBJ1-2; D remains unclear. The CDR3 length is 12 residues. Germline CDR1 is SQVTM and CDR2 is ANQGSEA. V lost 0 bases and J lost 2, with 4 bases in between. In DNA form, the CDR3 reads TGCAGCGTTGAAGACGTAAACTATGGCTACACCTTC. It specifies CSVEDVNYGYTF.

V is TRBV27 and J is TRBJ1-5; 11 positions match TRBD1. Germline CDR1 reads MNHEY; CDR2 reads SMNVEV (reference sequence). The CDR3 is 18 residues long. Trimming at V came to 4 bases and at J to 1 base, leaving 9 bases not matched to a gene. The CDR3 here is CASSSYRDRGTSNQPQHF. The CDR3 DNA sequence: TGTGCCAGCAGTTCCTACCGGGACAGGGGGACGAGCAATCAGCCCCAGCATTTT.

The chain combines TRBV5-1 with TRBJ2-3, with 11 bases identical to TRBD2. Germline values: CDR1 SGHRS, CDR2 YFSETQ. The trim removed 4 bases at V and 6 bases at J, leaving 4 bases unmatched. There are 14 residues in the CDR3. In DNA form, the CDR3 reads TGCGCCAGCAGCCCCGGGACTAGCGGTGATACGCAGTATTTT. Its protein product is CASSPGTSGDTQYF. Using reference TRBV5-1 and TRBJ2-3 for the parts outside the CDR3, the full variable domain is KAGVTQTPRYLIKTRGQQVTLSCSPISGHRSVSWYQQTPGQGLQFLFEYFSETQRNKGNFPGRFSGRQFSNSRSEMNVSTLELGDSALYLCASSPGTSGDTQYFGPGTRLTVL.

This clone was picked up a small number of times. The chain couples TRBV27 to TRBJ1-1; D is perhaps TRBD1 (5 bases). Germline V gives CDR1 MNHEY, CDR2 SMNVEV (reference sequence). The CDR3 is 13 amino acids. Deletions cut 2 bases from V and 3 bases from J, with 7 bases between. The CDR3 sequence: CASSLTRDTEAFF. The CDR3, as DNA: TGTGCCAGCAGTTTAACCAGGGACACTGAAGCTTTCTTT.